What follows are 29 T cell receptor beta chains derived from one specimen sequenced in a study of T-cell reconstitution after alpha-beta-depleted transplantation in children. A TCRbeta library incorporating unique molecular identifiers was prepared. From the PCR reads, TCRdb called clonotypes with MiXCR, one entry per CDR3 protein. The sample carries roughly 500,000 distinct CDR3 sequences, roughly a tenth recorded once. The sample consisted of PBMCs, taken before TCRalphabeta/CD19-depleted stem cell transplant. Receptors were obtained from a child aged 2-15 years with inherited bone marrow failure, due to receive a stem cell transplant.

This clonotype has ten or more counts. The chain carries TRBV20-1 and TRBJ1-5; 8 bases align to TRBD1. This CDR3 is built from 15 residues. Germline V lookup: CDR1 DFQATT, CDR2 SNEGSKA (reference sequence). J gave up 3 bases and V 2 bases, and 6 bases lay outside the gene matches. The CDR3 region is CSARPWTGLNQPQHF. In DNA form, the CDR3 reads TGCAGTGCTAGACCGTGGACAGGGCTCAATCAGCCCCAGCATTTT.

The V call is TRBV5-4, the J call TRBJ1-6; no reliable D call. The CDR3 runs 13 residues. V dropped 1 base and J dropped 7 bases, with 6 bases sitting between them. Germline assignment: CDR1 SGHNT and CDR2 YYREEE (reference sequence). In DNA form, the CDR3 reads TGTGCCAGCAGCTTGCCCAGAAATTCACCCCTCCACTTT. Residues: CASSLPRNSPLHF.

This clonotype was observed at least ten times. The chain combines TRBV5-5 with TRBJ1-1; D is unclear. Trimming removed 1 base at V and 2 bases at J, with 9 bases between. Germline CDR1 reads SGHKS; CDR2 reads YYEKEE (reference sequence). This CDR3 region has 14 residues. CDR3 bases: TGTGCCAGCAGCTTGTTACAGCTTAACACTGAAGCTTTCTTT. As protein: CASSLLQLNTEAFF.

This clonotype was counted at least ten times. This chain connects TRBV6-2 or TRBV6-3 to TRBJ1-4; 9 nucleotides align to TRBD1. The ends lost 5 bases at V and 7 bases at J; junction bases unmatched: 5. Germline loops: CDR1 MNHEY, CDR2 SVGEGT. This CDR3 has 14 residues. The CDR3 DNA is TGTGCCAGCAGTACCGGACAGGGGAGTGAAAAACTGTTTTTT. As protein: CASSTGQGSEKLFF.

This clonotype was seen many times. The chain carries TRBV20-1 and TRBJ2-7; 8 bases line up with TRBD1. This CDR3 has 12 amino acids. Germline-derived CDR1 and CDR2 are DFQATT and SNEGSKA (reference sequence). V trimming: 4 bases; J trimming: 3 bases; junction bases outside the gene matches: 2. The DNA for the CDR3 is TGCAGTGCTACTACAGGGGGCTACGAGCAGTACTTC. It yields the protein CSATTGGYEQYF.

This chain connects TRBV7-2 to TRBJ2-1, with TRBD2 identical over 9 bases. This CDR3 has 14 residues. Germline CDR1 and CDR2: SGHTA and FQGNSA. V shed 3 bases and J 16 bases; nucleotides not matched to a gene: 13. CDR3 region: CASSFPRLAVPQFF. Written as DNA, the CDR3 is TGTGCCAGCAGCTTTCCCCGACTAGCGGTCCCCCAATTCTTC.

This chain uses TRBV20-1 with TRBJ2-6; 7 nucleotides match TRBD1. The V segment lost 5 bases and the J segment 0 bases; nucleotides outside the gene matches: 10. The CDR3 totals 17 residues. Germline-derived CDR1 and CDR2 are DFQATT and SNEGSKA (reference sequence). CDR3 sequence reads: CSAFRDRRYSGANVLTF. CDR3 bases: TGCAGTGCTTTCCGGGACAGAAGGTACTCTGGGGCCAACGTCCTGACTTTC.

This clonotype was recorded only once. The rearrangement joins TRBV30 to TRBJ2-7; D unresolved. This CDR3 is built from 16 residues. Germline V gives CDR1 GTSNPN, CDR2 SVGIG (reference sequence). Trimming left V 0 bases short and J 0 bases short, with 15 bases between. In DNA form, the CDR3 reads TGTGCCTGGAGTGTTCCCGGGTCTCTAAACTCCTACGAGCAGTACTTC. This sequence encodes CAWSVPGSLNSYEQYF.

Regarding this clonotype: A much bigger clone sits one base away, suggesting this may be a read error. V and J are TRBV11-1 and TRBJ2-7, with a possible D match to TRBD1 (7 bases). Trimming left V 4 bases short and J 6 bases short, with 10 bases between. CDR3 length equals 12 residues. Germline V gene lookup returns CDR1 SGHAT and CDR2 FQDESV (reference sequence). In DNA, the CDR3 is TGTGCCAGCAGCTGCGGGACAGTCGAGCAGTACTTC. Amino acid sequence: CASSCGTVEQYF.

This clonotype was counted between two and nine times. The chain couples TRBV27 to TRBJ2-7; D could derive from TRBD1 or TRBD2 (5 bases each). Per the germline V gene, CDR1 is MNHEY and CDR2 is SMNVEV (reference sequence). With 3 bases removed from V and 5 bases from J, the gap between germline ends came to 17 bases. The CDR3 loop spans 15 amino acids. The CDR3 region is CASSFSDEGFNEQYF. CDR3 DNA sequence: TGTGCCAGCAGTTTCTCTGACGAGGGGTTTAACGAGCAGTACTTC.

The CDR3 spells CASSESPGQGAQETQYF. CDR3 sequence (DNA): TGTGCCAGCAGTGAGTCCCCTGGACAGGGGGCTCAAGAGACCCAGTACTTC. The V gene is TRBV25-1, the J gene TRBJ2-5, with 11 bases lining up with TRBD1. The germline gives CDR1 MGHDK, CDR2 SYGVNS. The CDR3 length is 17 residues. V was pared by 3 bases and J by 2 bases, with 8 bases of the junction left unmatched.

This clonotype was seen many times. The genes are TRBV5-1 and TRBJ2-1; D gene ambiguous. This CDR3 is built from 16 residues. V was trimmed by 1 base and J by 4 bases, leaving 15 bases between them. Germline lookup yields CDR1 SGHRS and CDR2 YFSETQ. The chain's CDR3 is CASSLFSDGRYNEQFF. CDR3 DNA: TGCGCCAGCAGCTTGTTTTCCGACGGGCGGTACAATGAGCAGTTCTTC. The full variable domain, rest sourced from reference TRBV5-1 and TRBJ2-1, is KAGVTQTPRYLIKTRGQQVTLSCSPISGHRSVSWYQQTPGQGLQFLFEYFSETQRNKGNFPGRFSGRQFSNSRSEMNVSTLELGDSALYLCASSLFSDGRYNEQFFGPGTRLTVL.

This clonotype was seen ten or more times. The chain is built from TRBV29-1 and TRBJ2-6; tentatively, D is TRBD1 (6 bases). There are 14 residues in the CDR3. Germline V gene data show CDR1 as SQVTM and CDR2 as ANQGSEA. Trimming removed 3 bases at V and 0 bases at J, with 6 bases between. CDR3 DNA sequence: TGCAGCGTTGAGGGGGCCTCTGGGGCCAACGTCCTGACTTTC. Its protein is CSVEGASGANVLTF.

The J gene is TRBJ2-2, the V gene TRBV15; D gene unclear. The ends were cut back, 0 bases at V and 4 bases at J, with 6 bases in the middle. The CDR3 is 14 amino acids. Germline CDR1 LNHNV, CDR2 YYDKDF (reference sequence). The CDR3 bases are TGTGCCACCAGCAGAGATCCGGCCACCGGGGAGCTGTTTTTT. It encodes CATSRDPATGELFF. The entire variable domain, with the rest obtained from reference TRBV15 and TRBJ2-2, is as follows: DAMVIQNPRYQVTQFGKPVTLSCSQTLNHNVMYWYQQKSSQAPKLLFHYYDKDFNNEADTPDNFQSRRPNTSFCFLDIRSPGLGDTAMYLCATSRDPATGELFFGEGSRLTVL.

The V and J genes are TRBV28 and TRBJ2-7; TRBD2 matches at 11 bases. Germline V gene sequence: CDR1 MDHEN, CDR2 SYDVKM. The CDR3 is made up of 14 amino acids. After removal of 10 bases from V and 3 bases from J, the junction contained 8 bases not matched to a gene. The CDR3 here is CANPGLADGYEQYF. DNA for the CDR3: TGTGCCAACCCGGGACTAGCGGACGGCTACGAGCAGTACTTC.

This clonotype was recorded at least ten times. This chain links TRBV5-1 with TRBJ1-1; D is perhaps TRBD1 (5 bases). The CDR3 has 15 amino acids. From germline, CDR1 is SGHRS and CDR2 YFSETQ. V lost 0 bases and J 0 bases, leaving 9 bases between the germline ends. In DNA form, the CDR3 reads TGCGCCAGCAGCTTGGCCACAGGTTTGAACACTGAAGCTTTCTTT. Translating it yields CASSLATGLNTEAFF.

The chain uses TRBV2 and TRBJ2-1, with 12 bases identical to TRBD2. The CDR3 covers 14 residues. The J segment lost 8 bases and the V segment lost 10 bases, leaving 9 bases of the junction unmatched. Germline V CDR1 and CDR2: SNHLY, FYNNEI. In DNA form, the CDR3 reads TGTGCCATTCTTCGGACTAGCGGGATCTATGAGCAGTTCTTC. Protein product: CAILRTSGIYEQFF.

The V call is TRBV20-1, the J call TRBJ2-1, with 9 bases that match TRBD2. CDR1 and CDR2 (germline): DFQATT, SNEGSKA (reference sequence). The CDR3 runs 17 residues. With V trimmed by 4 bases and J by 5 bases, 15 bases remained unmatched. Written as DNA, the CDR3 is TGCAGTGCTAATCCCGCGGGGCTAGCGGGGATCAACAATGAGCAGTTCTTC. The encoded protein is CSANPAGLAGINNEQFF.

This clonotype was counted ten times or more. V and J are TRBV12-3 or TRBV12-4 and TRBJ2-6; a possible D gene is TRBD1 (5 bases). V dropped 4 bases and J dropped 4 bases, with 11 bases sitting between them. There are 15 residues in the CDR3. CDR3 in amino acids: CASSSAGRGANVLTF. CDR3 nucleotides: TGTGCCAGCAGTTCCGCAGGGCGAGGGGCCAACGTCCTGACTTTC.

The genes are TRBV10-3 and TRBJ1-1; TRBD1 might be the D (6 bases). This CDR3 has 19 residues. Trimming stripped 5 bases from V and 4 bases from J, with 29 bases between. The V gene's germline CDR1 is ENHRY and CDR2 SYGVKD. CDR3 sequence: CAISLRLRGVRGGLTEAFF. CDR3 bases: TGTGCCATCAGTCTGCGGTTGAGGGGGGTCCGGGGAGGACTCACTGAAGCTTTCTTT.

As regards this clonotype: This clone may be a read error of a much larger clone one base away. The CDR3 does not end in the conserved phenylalanine or tryptophan, so this is likely a read error. The chain uses TRBV4-3 and TRBJ1-6; possible D gene TRBD1, 5 bases. CDR3 length: 19 amino acids. Germline V gives CDR1 LGHNA, CDR2 YSLEER. Trimming took 0 bases from V and 9 from J, leaving 24 bases between them. The DNA for the CDR3 is TGCGCCAGCAGCCAAGATACATTGTTGGTGGGGGATTCCGGTTCACCCCTCCACTTA. Its translation is CASSQDTLLVGDSGSPLHL.

This clonotype was counted many times. The gene calls are TRBV7-2 and TRBJ2-7; 9 bases align to TRBD2. Germline CDR1 and CDR2: SGHTA and FQGNSA. J lost 9 bases, V lost 5 bases, and 14 bases had no gene match. The CDR3 is 15 residues long. In DNA form, the CDR3 reads TGTGCCAGCAGCCCGCGTGGGGGGCGGGAGGGCGCGCAGTACTTC. Its protein product is CASSPRGGREGAQYF.

This clonotype was detected ten times or more. CDR3 sequence: CASSTGTPLYNEQFF. The CDR3 region has the DNA TGTGCCAGCAGTACCGGGACACCCCTCTACAATGAGCAGTTCTTC. The rearrangement uses TRBV12-3 or TRBV12-4 and TRBJ2-1, with a weak D call TRBD1 (6 bases). The CDR3 loop spans 15 amino acids. The V end lost 5 bases, the J end lost 3 bases, and 14 bases lay between the germline ends.

This clonotype was observed many times. The chain has TRBV7-2 and TRBJ1-6; D uncertain. CDR3 length: 12 amino acids. Trimming removed 5 bases from V and 5 bases from J, with 4 bases in between. Per germline, CDR1 SGHTA and CDR2 FQGNSA. For the CDR3, the DNA is TGTGCCAGCAGCCGCGATAATTCACCCCTCCACTTT. Amino acids: CASSRDNSPLHF.

As to this clonotype: This clone may be a read error of a much larger clone one base away. The chain recombines TRBV29-1 with TRBJ1-2; D gene unclear. Deletions cut 4 bases from V and 4 bases from J, with 10 bases between. The germline CDR1 and CDR2 sequences are SQVTM and ANQGSEA. The CDR3 is made up of 12 amino acids. CDR3 protein: CSVVSQSYGYTF. CDR3 DNA sequence: TGCAGCGTTGTTAGTCAGTCCTATGGCTACACCTTC.

This clonotype appeared many times. This chain connects TRBV3-1 to TRBJ1-6, with D hard to call. From germline, CDR1 is LGHDT and CDR2 YNNKEL (reference sequence). The CDR3 runs to 11 residues. Deletions cut 2 bases from V and 16 bases from J, with 9 bases between. In nucleotides, the CDR3 is TGTGCCAGCAGCCAAAACCAAGGGCTCCACTTT. It encodes CASSQNQGLHF. Using reference TRBV3-1 and TRBJ1-6 for the parts outside the CDR3, the full variable domain is DTAVSQTPKYLVTQMGNDKSIKCEQNLGHDTMYWYKQDSKKFLKIMFSYNNKELIINETVPNRFSPKSPDKAHLNLHINSLELGDSAVYFCASSQNQGLHFGNGTRLTVT.

This clonotype was counted ten times or more. The chain employs TRBV5-5 and TRBJ1-2; a possible D gene is TRBD1 (6 bases). Trimming cost V 1 base and J 1 base, with 11 bases left between them. This CDR3 is 15 amino acids long. Germline loops: CDR1 SGHKS, CDR2 YYEKEE (reference sequence). The DNA of the CDR3 is TGTGCCAGCAGCTTGACACGGGGGCTTAACTATGGCTACACCTTC. The encoded protein is CASSLTRGLNYGYTF.

There are many counts of this clonotype. The chain carries TRBV4-3 and TRBJ2-3; D assignment may be TRBD1 or TRBD2 (5 bases each). Trimming removed 0 bases from V and 0 bases from J, with 10 bases in between. The CDR3 consists of 16 residues. Germline V gene lookup returns CDR1 LGHNA and CDR2 YSLEER. The CDR3 reads CASSQERGDSTDTQYF. CDR3 coding DNA: TGCGCCAGCAGCCAAGAAAGGGGAGATAGCACAGATACGCAGTATTTT.

This clonotype came up a few times. The V call is TRBV5-1, the J call TRBJ2-3; D is undetermined. Germline CDR1 reads SGHRS; CDR2 reads YFSETQ. CDR3 length: 13 residues. Trimming removed 0 bases from V and 5 bases from J, with 7 bases in between. This CDR3 is CASSLEARDTQYF. The CDR3 DNA reads as TGCGCCAGCAGCTTGGAAGCGAGAGATACGCAGTATTTT.